A single T cell receptor beta chain is shown here with its context. Its antigen is still unknown. Base qualities are missing; no much larger clone stands one base away. The source of the sample is a study of Ad26.COV2.S vaccination and SARS-CoV-2 variants (dated by TCRdb to the early 2020s). For the study in its entirety: Vaccine-arm donors came from COV1001, a multicentre, randomized, double-blind, placebo-controlled phase I-IIa trial of Ad26.COV2.S in healthy adults. Ad26.COV2.S was given intramuscularly at 5x10^10 or 1x10^11 viral particles, as a single shot or as two shots 56 days apart. Sequencing of the TCRbeta repertoire served to evaluate the specificity and breadth of SARS-CoV-2-reactive T cell receptors following Ad26.COV2.S vaccination. A total of around 32 samples were included in the TCR-sequenced set, comprising around 19 Ad26.COV2.S vaccine recipients, 5 placebo recipients and 8 SARS-CoV-2 convalescent individuals. Participants in the trial were split at random into five groups of five each, receiving low-dose or high-dose Ad26.COV2.S once or twice, or else placebo on both occasions. Investigators did not know the trial group allocation while performing experiments and assessing outcomes.

The study at large found these results: The study lacked the statistical power to compare responses across vaccine doses or regimens. Compared with placebo recipients, Ad26.COV2.S recipients showed higher spike-specific TCR breadth (P = 0.0014). It was noted by the authors that total T cell responses may have been underestimated by the TCR breadth and depth analyses. After vaccination, spike-specific CD8+ and CD4+ T cell responses were reported to show substantial breadth. Comparable non-spike TCR breadth was observed between vaccine and placebo recipients, consistent with only spike being contained in the vaccine.

The immunoSEQ Assay was the method used to sequence TCRbeta CDR3 regions. After extraction, genomic DNA underwent amplification by bias-controlled multiplex PCR, followed by high-throughput sequencing. The paper's processing steps were these. To quantify the absolute abundance of every unique TCRbeta CDR3 region, sequences were collapsed and filtered. Usable DNA was measured by amplifying reference genes present in all nucleated cells, and TCRbeta template counts were normalized to that usable DNA to estimate T cell fraction. Repertoire TCRs were annotated as SARS-CoV-2-specific by exact matching of V gene, CDR3 amino acid sequence and J gene to a known reactive TCR set. The reference SARS-CoV-2 TCR set came from MIRA and was filtered for enrichment in COVID-19-positive ImmuneCODE repertoires, removing public or cross-reactive TCRs. Using the MIRA antigens, annotated TCRs were further analysed by specific ORF or by position within an ORF. Breadth was defined as annotated unique rearrangements over total unique productive rearrangements; depth was the summed frequency of those rearrangements. TCR breadth was compared between groups using two-sided Wilcoxon rank-sum tests. TCRdb mirrors the immuneACCESS table, restricted to in-frame sequences. Some clones are absent from its copies; in checked studies, under half trace to an unresolved V gene, and the reason for the others is unknown. That table supplies the V and J calls and clone size; D and trimming were determined from the DNA. The sample table shows about 400,000 clones, and about 89% are seen once. The top ten clonotypes cover approximately 1.9% of the sample.

This sample's treatment or condition label indicates: over 15 received Ad26.COV2.S at low or high dose, single or two shots; a few received placebo; per-sample allocation not given. For vaccine and placebo recipients, the sequenced repertoires came from samples collected on day 63 after the first injection. Between 29 July and 7 August 2020, Cohort 1b enrolled some 25 adults aged 18-55 years at one site in Boston, USA. Ad26.COV2.S consisted of a replication-incompetent adenovirus type 26 vector by which a prefusion-stabilized SARS-CoV-2 spike protein from the original Wuhan strain was expressed. The sequence was collected from a person aged 18 to 65 who received the Ad26.COV2.S COVID-19 vaccine or a placebo. Sequencing was performed on peripheral blood, taken in a trial of Ad26.COV2.S vaccine versus placebo.

The CDR3 region has the sequence CASSPAKGELFF. The sequenced DNA is TGTGCCAGCAGCCCAGCCAAGGGGGAGCTGTTTTTT. The chain employs TRBV27 and TRBJ2-2; no D gene call is confident. Cut back by 6 bases and 8 bases, the V and J ends lie 10 bases apart. The CDR1 and CDR2 encoded by the germline V gene (reference sequence) are MNHEY and SMNVEV. The cysteine opens and the phenylalanine closes a CDR3 of 12 amino acids. Only CDR3 DNA is held: 36 bases, read in frame from base 1.